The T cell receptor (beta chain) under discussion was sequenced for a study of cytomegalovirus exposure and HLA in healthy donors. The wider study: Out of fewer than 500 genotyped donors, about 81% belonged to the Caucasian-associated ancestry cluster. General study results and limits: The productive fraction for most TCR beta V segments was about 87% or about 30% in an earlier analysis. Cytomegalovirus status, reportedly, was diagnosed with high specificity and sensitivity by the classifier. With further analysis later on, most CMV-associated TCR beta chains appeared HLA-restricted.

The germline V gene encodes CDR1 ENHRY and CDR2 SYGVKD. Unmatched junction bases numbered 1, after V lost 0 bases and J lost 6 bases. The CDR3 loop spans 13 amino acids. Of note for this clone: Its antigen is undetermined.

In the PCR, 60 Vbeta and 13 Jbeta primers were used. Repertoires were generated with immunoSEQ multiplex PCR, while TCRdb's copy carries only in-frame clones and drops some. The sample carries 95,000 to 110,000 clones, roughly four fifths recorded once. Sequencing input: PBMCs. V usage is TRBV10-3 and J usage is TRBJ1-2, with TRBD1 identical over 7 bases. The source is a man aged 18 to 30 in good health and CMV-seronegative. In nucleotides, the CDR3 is TGTGCCATCAGTGAGTCCGACAGGGATGGCTACACCTTC. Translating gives CAISESDRDGYTF.